The 15 T cell receptor beta chains presented below share a single source sample, sequenced in a study of T cell changes during pregnancy in multiple sclerosis. The repertoire was sequenced with immunoSEQ multiplex PCR; TCRdb's copy has only in-frame clones and lacks some. The data show around 50,000 clones, around 90% seen once. The sequencing here drew on CD4+ T cells from peripheral blood mononuclear cells, taken after pregnancy. Every receptor here comes from a female donor in good health, enrolled as a control in a pregnancy study.

The chain couples TRBV6-5 to TRBJ1-1; no definite D call. Trimming shortened V by 1 base and J by 5 bases, and 14 bases separated the two germline ends. The CDR3 is 15 residues long. From germline, CDR1 is MNHEY and CDR2 SVGAGI. The CDR3 reads CASSYFGGAGTEAFF. The CDR3 DNA is TGTGCCAGCAGTTACTTCGGAGGAGCGGGGACTGAAGCTTTCTTT.

The CDR3 reads CASSLASGGTYNEQFF. DNA for the CDR3: TGTGCCAGCAGTTTAGCTAGCGGGGGGACCTACAATGAGCAGTTCTTC. This sequence joins TRBV28 and TRBJ2-1; 11 positions match TRBD2. Germline V gene data show CDR1 as MDHEN and CDR2 as SYDVKM. This CDR3 is built from 16 residues. V lost 2 bases and J lost 2; bases outside the gene matches: 2. Based on the CDR3 plus reference TRBV28 and TRBJ2-1, the full variable domain is DVKVTQSSRYLVKRTGEKVFLECVQDMDHENMFWYRQDPGLGLRLIYFSYDVKMKEKGDIPEGYSVSREKKERFSLILESASTNQTSMYLCASSLASGGTYNEQFFGPGTRLTVL.

This rearrangement joins TRBV5-6 to TRBJ2-5; 13 bases are shared with TRBD2. Germline CDR1 is SGHDT and CDR2 is YYEEEE. The CDR3 loop spans 15 amino acids. The J segment lost 2 bases and the V segment lost 4 bases, leaving 2 bases of the junction unmatched. The CDR3 loop is CASSRLAGGQETQYF. The DNA of the CDR3 is TGTGCCAGCAGCCGACTAGCGGGAGGTCAAGAGACCCAGTACTTC.

The chain combines TRBV7-8 with TRBJ1-4, with TRBD1 matching over 9 bases. Germline assignment: CDR1 SGHVS and CDR2 FQNEAQ. Unmatched junction bases numbered 18, after V lost 3 bases and J lost 10 bases. The CDR3 is made up of 18 amino acids. The CDR3 loop reads CASSFDSLVQGAMRKLFF. CDR3 nucleotides: TGTGCCAGCAGCTTTGATAGCCTCGTACAGGGGGCTATGAGAAAACTGTTTTTT.

V usage is TRBV5-1 and J usage is TRBJ2-7, with a possible D match to TRBD1 (6 bases). V shed 3 bases and J shed 2 bases, with 18 bases lying between them. This CDR3 comprises 16 residues. The germline V gene encodes CDR1 SGHRS and CDR2 YFSETQ. CDR3 in amino acids: CASSSAPTGSAYEQYF. The CDR3 coding sequence is TGCGCCAGCAGCTCCGCCCCCACAGGGAGCGCCTACGAGCAGTACTTC. The variable domain in full, completed from reference TRBV5-1 and TRBJ2-7, reads KAGVTQTPRYLIKTRGQQVTLSCSPISGHRSVSWYQQTPGQGLQFLFEYFSETQRNKGNFPGRFSGRQFSNSRSEMNVSTLELGDSALYLCASSSAPTGSAYEQYFGPGTRLTVT.

The J gene is TRBJ1-2, the V gene TRBV19; TRBD1 might be the D (6 bases). Trimming took 8 bases from V and 3 from J, leaving 10 bases between them. There are 12 residues in the CDR3. Germline CDR1 and CDR2: LNHDA and SQIVND (reference sequence). CDR3 region: CASQQGYYGYTF. CDR3 nucleotides: TGTGCCAGTCAACAGGGATACTATGGCTACACCTTC. Based on the CDR3 plus reference TRBV19 and TRBJ1-2, the full variable domain is DGGITQSPKYLFRKEGQNVTLSCEQNLNHDAMYWYRQDPGQGLRLIYYSQIVNDFQKGDIAEGYSVSREKKESFPLTVTSAQKNPTAFYLCASQQGYYGYTFGSGTRLTVV.

The chain recombines TRBV7-8 with TRBJ2-7; tentatively, D is TRBD2 (5 bases). This CDR3 is built from 13 residues. CDR1 SGHVS and CDR2 FQNEAQ come from the germline V gene. Trimming pared 5 bases from V and 5 bases from J, leaving 13 bases between. The CDR3 DNA sequence: TGTGCCAGCAGCCCTCTAACTAGTGACGAGCAGTACTTC. Its translation is CASSPLTSDEQYF.

The chain uses TRBV2 and TRBJ1-4; D is undetermined. With 2 bases removed from V and 5 bases from J, the gap between germline ends came to 15 bases. Per germline, CDR1 SNHLY and CDR2 FYNNEI. The CDR3 contains 16 residues. The CDR3 DNA reads TGTGCCAGCAGTGAAAGGTTAGCCCGCTCGAATGAAAAACTGTTTTTT. Translated: CASSERLARSNEKLFF.

With regard to this clone: Sequence at one end of the junction differs from germline and may be a read error. The chain is built from TRBV7-2 and TRBJ2-7, with a possible D match to TRBD2 (6 bases). The CDR3 extends over 14 amino acids. Germline V gene sequence: CDR1 SGHTA, CDR2 FQGNSA. This CDR3 reads CASSYYSDRGKLSF. Written as DNA, the CDR3 is TGTGCCAGCAGCTATTATTCGGATCGGGGGAAGCTTTCTTTC.

The chain is built from TRBV7-3 and TRBJ2-5; 8 bases line up with TRBD1. The trim removed 5 bases at V and 5 bases at J, leaving 4 bases unmatched. Germline CDR1 is SGHTA and CDR2 is FQGTGA. This CDR3 contains 13 residues. The CDR3 bases are TGTGCCAGCAGCCAGGGGGCCCGGGAGACCCAGTACTTC. It translates to CASSQGARETQYF.

This chain connects TRBV5-8 to TRBJ1-4; weak D call: TRBD1 (6 bases). CDR3 length equals 17 residues. Germline V gene data show CDR1 as SGHTS and CDR2 as YDEGEE. V was clipped by 2 bases and J by 4 bases, with 18 bases between them. The CDR3 coding sequence is TGTGCCAGCAGCTTCTCCCGGGGGGCGGATGGTAATGAAAAACTGTTTTTT. This sequence encodes CASSFSRGADGNEKLFF.

The chain joins TRBV7-2 to TRBJ1-1; D not certain. This CDR3 has 14 residues. Trimming removed 1 base from V and 9 bases from J, with 15 bases in between. The V gene's germline CDR1 is SGHTA and CDR2 FQGNSA. CDR3 in amino acids: CASSLGGSGPQAFF. DNA for the CDR3: TGTGCCAGCAGCTTAGGTGGCTCAGGTCCTCAAGCTTTCTTT.

Concerning this clone itself: Other DNA sequences in the sample encode the same CDR3. The genes are TRBV19 and TRBJ2-1; TRBD1 agrees at 7 bases. In germline, CDR1 is LNHDA, CDR2 SQIVND (reference sequence). This CDR3 is 15 amino acids long. Losses at the gene ends were 3 bases for V and 0 bases for J; bases not matched to a gene: 2. CDR3 region: CASSMDRSSYNEQFF. DNA of the CDR3: TGTGCCAGTAGTATGGACAGGAGCTCCTACAATGAGCAGTTCTTC.

CDR3 in DNA: TGTGCCAGCTCACGGTCATGGGGGGAACAAGAGACCCAGTACTTC. Protein: CASSRSWGEQETQYF. V is TRBV18 and J is TRBJ2-5; weak D call: TRBD2 (6 bases). V shed 4 bases and J shed 2 bases, with 14 bases lying between them. CDR1 KGHSH and CDR2 LQKENI come from the germline V gene. The length of the CDR3 is 15 residues. Using reference TRBV18 and TRBJ2-5 for the parts outside the CDR3, the full variable domain is NAGVMQNPRHLVRRRGQEARLRCSPMKGHSHVYWYRQLPEEGLKFMVYLQKENIIDESGMPKERFSAEFPKEGPSILRIQQVVRGDSAAYFCASSRSWGEQETQYFGPGTRLLVL.

V gene TRBV20-1 combines with J gene TRBJ2-4, with D unresolved. The CDR3 has 11 residues. With 3 bases removed from V and 5 bases from J, the gap between germline ends came to 5 bases. CDR1 DFQATT and CDR2 SNEGSKA come from the germline V gene (reference sequence). CDR3 residues: CSASAENIQYF. The CDR3 nucleotides read TGCAGTGCTAGTGCGGAAAACATTCAGTACTTC.